This T cell receptor beta chain was obtained from a study of tumor-infiltrating lymphocytes in localized non-small cell lung cancer. This clone was found once. Antigen specificity is unknown. Germline V gene sequence: CDR1 SQVTM, CDR2 ANQGSEA. Trimming stripped 4 bases from V and 6 bases from J, with 13 bases between. The CDR3 is 13 amino acids. Whole-study findings and limits: T-cell fraction did not differ between immunotypes IM1 and IM2. Technical variation could not be separated from intratumor heterogeneity here.

Only in-frame clones appear in the TCRdb table, and some are missing; sequencing was by immunoSEQ multiplex PCR. The sample lists about 8,900 clones; about two thirds were seen once. J is TRBJ1-5 and V is TRBV29-1, with D perhaps TRBD1 (5 bases). This receptor was identified in a human donor with non-small cell lung cancer. The sequenced sample consisted of uninvolved lung tissue not adjacent to the tumor. DNA for the CDR3: TGCAGCGTTGGTGAGGGGTATGGTCAGCCCCAGCATTTT. It translates to CSVGEGYGQPQHF. Based on the CDR3 plus reference TRBV29-1 and TRBJ1-5, the full variable domain is SAVISQKPSRDICQRGTSLTIQCQVDSQVTMMFWYRQQPGQSLTLIATANQGSEATYESGFVIDKFPISRPNLTFSTLTVSNMSPEDSSIYLCSVGEGYGQPQHFGDGTRLSIL.